Listed here is a single T cell receptor (beta chain). What it binds is not known. This sample is drawn from a study of cytomegalovirus exposure and HLA in healthy donors. Study in general: There were 75 million to 95 million unique TCRs (from HLA-typed donors) in an early data release.

The PCR was carried out with 60 Vbeta primers and 13 Jbeta primers. TCRdb's copy holds only in-frame clones and misses some; the assay was immunoSEQ multiplex PCR. There are roughly 130,000 clones in the sample; over 60% occur only once, and approximately 2% lies in the top ten. Study-level results: Sequencing depth across donors, presence/absence analyses assumed, was roughly uniform.

The CDR3 length is 15 residues. The V gene lost 3 bases and the J gene lost 5 bases, with 17 bases spanning the gap. Germline-derived CDR1 and CDR2 are SEHNR and FQNEAQ (reference sequence). The sequenced material came from PBMCs. This clonotype was obtained from a man between 18 and 29 years old in good health and CMV-seronegative. The V call is TRBV7-9, the J call TRBJ2-7; D perhaps matches TRBD1 (6 bases). The CDR3 bases are TGTGCCAGCAGCTTCAGGGGTTCCAGGCCTCACGAGCAGTACTTC. Residues: CASSFRGSRPHEQYF.